Listed below are T cell receptor beta chains from one sample, sequenced in a study of blood T cell repertoires in COVID-19. Some clones are missing from TCRdb's copy, which holds only in-frame ones; the method was immunoSEQ multiplex PCR. The sample has approximately 70,000 clones; about nine tenths are singletons. Sequences were obtained from peripheral blood. These receptors all come from a man aged 65 to 85 with active or convalescent COVID-19. CDR3s include the opening cysteine and the closing phenylalanine or tryptophan. D genes are given only for firm matches. Clone size, where shown, is once, few, many, or a class for clones that have expanded.

abundance	d_gene	v_gene	j_gene	CDR3aa	CDR3nt
NA	NA	TRBV7-5	TRBJ1-5	CARSFNRLYSNQPQHF	TGTGCCAGAAGCTTCAACAGGTTATATAGCAATCAGCCCCAGCATTTT
NA	TRBD2	TRBV24-1	TRBJ2-7	CATSLGASGNYEQYF	TGTGCCACCTCCCTCGGGGCTAGCGGGAACTACGAGCAGTACTTC
NA	NA	TRBV19	TRBJ1-2	CASSFDRGYGYTF	TGTGCCAGTAGTTTCGACAGAGGCTATGGCTACACCTTC
NA	TRBD1	TRBV24-1	TRBJ2-3	CATSDLYRGDTQYF	TGTGCCACCAGTGATTTATACAGGGGAGATACGCAGTATTTT
NA	TRBD1	TRBV7-9	TRBJ2-2	CASSLAPQGRTGELFF	TGTGCCAGCAGCTTAGCGCCACAGGGGAGAACCGGGGAGCTGTTTTTT
NA	NA	TRBV14	TRBJ2-7	CASSLGRAYEQYF	TGTGCCAGCAGCCTGGGCAGGGCTTACGAGCAGTACTTC
NA	TRBD1	TRBV6-2/TRBV6-3	TRBJ1-2	CASSPDRYYGYTF	TGTGCCAGCAGTCCGGACAGGTACTATGGCTACACCTTC
NA	NA	TRBV6-5	TRBJ2-1	CASRTLIPDEQFF	TGTGCCAGCAGGACTCTCATTCCCGATGAGCAGTTCTTC
NA	NA	TRBV30	TRBJ1-1	CAWTPGLGGTEAFF	TGTGCCTGGACGCCGGGTCTGGGGGGCACTGAAGCTTTCTTT
NA	TRBD2	TRBV19	TRBJ2-3	CASSPAGGPDTQYF	TGTGCCAGTTCCCCAGCGGGAGGGCCAGATACGCAGTATTTT
NA	TRBD2	TRBV5-1	TRBJ2-2	CASSLASGMNTGELFF	TGCGCCAGCAGCTTGGCCAGCGGGATGAACACCGGGGAGCTGTTTTTT
once	NA	TRBV5-6	TRBJ1-3	CASSLGSGNTIYF	TGTGCCAGCAGCTTGGGCAGTGGAAACACCATATATTTT
NA	NA	TRBV28	TRBJ1-4	CASSLPGGVRRNEKLFF	TGTGCCAGCAGTTTACCCGGGGGGGTGAGGAGAAATGAAAAACTGTTTTTT
NA	TRBD1	TRBV12-3/TRBV12-4	TRBJ1-3	CASSSPGTAIYF	TGTGCCAGCAGTTCCCCCGGGACAGCCATATATTTT
NA	NA	TRBV5-1	TRBJ2-2	CASSLNPRTGELFF	TGCGCCAGCAGCTTGAACCCTAGGACCGGGGAGCTGTTTTTT
NA	TRBD2	TRBV9	TRBJ2-7	CASSAAPAGTEQYF	TGTGCCAGCAGCGCCGCCCCAGCGGGAACCGAGCAGTACTTC
NA	NA	TRBV30	TRBJ1-2	CAWSPRQEGYGYTF	TGTGCCTGGAGTCCCAGACAGGAAGGCTATGGCTACACCTTC
NA	NA	TRBV7-2	TRBJ2-7	CASSLEDYSSYEQYF	TGTGCCAGCAGCTTAGAAGACTACTCCTCCTACGAGCAGTACTTC
NA	NA	TRBV7-9	TRBJ2-1	CASSLVRDSLYNEQFF	TGTGCCAGCAGCTTGGTGCGGGACAGCCTCTACAATGAGCAGTTCTTC
NA	TRBD1	TRBV4-1	TRBJ2-3	CASSQQGVTDTQYF	TGCGCCAGCAGCCAACAGGGGGTCACAGATACGCAGTATTTT
NA	TRBD1	TRBV27	TRBJ2-7	CASRQGAPYEQYF	TGTGCCAGCAGGCAGGGGGCTCCCTACGAGCAGTACTTC
NA	NA	TRBV18	TRBJ1-1	CASSPLGTRNTEAFF	TGTGCCAGCTCACCACTGGGGACACGGAACACTGAAGCTTTCTTT
few	TRBD2	TRBV6-5	TRBJ2-3	CASSPAGGLADTQYF	TGTGCCAGCAGCCCAGCGGGAGGGCTGGCAGATACGCAGTATTTT
few	TRBD2	TRBV24-1	TRBJ2-1	CATSEARSASGMYNEQFF	TGTGCCACCAGTGAAGCGCGCTCGGCTAGCGGTATGTACAATGAGCAGTTCTTC
NA	NA	TRBV6-1	TRBJ1-5	CASSESRGNQPQHF	TGTGCCAGCAGTGAATCCCGGGGCAATCAGCCCCAGCATTTT
NA	TRBD1	TRBV6-1	TRBJ1-1	CASSSPPGGTEAFF	TGTGCCAGCAGTTCCCCACCAGGGGGCACTGAAGCTTTCTTT
NA	NA	TRBV19	TRBJ1-1	CASSIAGALNTEAFF	TGTGCCAGTAGTATAGCAGGGGCACTGAACACTGAAGCTTTCTTT
NA	NA	TRBV18	TRBJ2-1	CASSPGTVSYNEQFF	TGTGCCAGCTCTCCCGGGACTGTCTCCTACAATGAGCAGTTCTTC
NA	NA	TRBV28	TRBJ2-6	CASRIRDSAGANVLTF	TGTGCCAGCAGGATCCGGGACTCAGCTGGGGCCAACGTCCTGACTTTC
NA	NA	TRBV7-8	TRBJ2-1	CASSSDSPLPSSSYNEQFF	TGTGCCAGCAGCTCCGACAGTCCTCTCCCCAGTTCGTCCTACAATGAGCAGTTCTTC
NA	NA	TRBV21-1	TRBJ1-6	CASSKVLLSNNSPLHF	TGTGCCAGCAGCAAAGTTCTACTGTCAAATAATTCACCCCTCCACTTT